The text below deals with one TCR beta chain. These data belong to a study of control samples from healthy donors and cancer patients. This CDR3 has 17 residues. Trimming removed 1 base at V and 0 bases at J, with 15 bases between. In germline, CDR1 is GTSNPN, CDR2 SVGIG (reference sequence). Only in-frame clones appear in the TCRdb table, and some are missing; sequencing was by immunoSEQ multiplex PCR. This sample has about 150,000 clones, with around 90% found just once. The genes are TRBV30 and TRBJ1-4, with D maybe TRBD1 (5 bases). The TCR comes from a man aged 18 to 35 in good health. The specimen was blood. The CDR3 reads CAWSGHTAGATNEKLFF. The CDR3 nucleotides are TGTGCCTGGAGTGGACACACGGCGGGGGCAACTAATGAAAAACTGTTTTTT.